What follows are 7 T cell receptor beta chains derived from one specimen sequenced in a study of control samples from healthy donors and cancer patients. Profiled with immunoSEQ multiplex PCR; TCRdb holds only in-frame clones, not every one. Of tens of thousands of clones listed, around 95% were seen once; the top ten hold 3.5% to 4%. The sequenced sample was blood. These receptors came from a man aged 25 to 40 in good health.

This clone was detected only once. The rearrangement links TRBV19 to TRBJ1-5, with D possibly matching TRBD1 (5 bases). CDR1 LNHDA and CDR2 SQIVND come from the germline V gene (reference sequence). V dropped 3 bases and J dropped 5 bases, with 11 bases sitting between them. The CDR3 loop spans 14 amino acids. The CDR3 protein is CASSMFGAYQPQHF. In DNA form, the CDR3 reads TGTGCCAGTAGTATGTTTGGGGCCTATCAGCCCCAGCATTTT.

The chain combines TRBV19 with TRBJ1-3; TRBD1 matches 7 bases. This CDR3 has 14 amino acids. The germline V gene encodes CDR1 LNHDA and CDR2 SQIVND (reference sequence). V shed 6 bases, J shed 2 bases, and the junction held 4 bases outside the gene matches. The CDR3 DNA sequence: TGTGCCAGTAGCCGACAGGGAACTGGAAACACCATATATTTT. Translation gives CASSRQGTGNTIYF.

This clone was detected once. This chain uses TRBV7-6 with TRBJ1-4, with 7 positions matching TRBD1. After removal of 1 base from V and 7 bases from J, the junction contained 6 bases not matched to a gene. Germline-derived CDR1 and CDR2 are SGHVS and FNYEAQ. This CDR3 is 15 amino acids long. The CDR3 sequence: CASSLERGRGEKLFF. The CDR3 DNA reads TGTGCCAGCAGCTTAGAAAGGGGGCGCGGTGAAAAACTGTTTTTT.

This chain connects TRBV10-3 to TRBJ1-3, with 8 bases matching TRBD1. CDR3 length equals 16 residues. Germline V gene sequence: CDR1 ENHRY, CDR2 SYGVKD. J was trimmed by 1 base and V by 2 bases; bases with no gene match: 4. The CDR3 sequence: CAISEGQGKSGNTIYF. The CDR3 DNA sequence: TGTGCCATCAGTGAGGGACAGGGTAAATCTGGAAACACCATATATTTT.

CDR3 coding DNA: TGCAGCGTTGAAGGTGGGGGGCCTAGCACAGATACGCAGTATTTT. Amino acid sequence: CSVEGGGPSTDTQYF. The chain combines TRBV29-1 with TRBJ2-3; D may correspond to TRBD1 or TRBD2 (6 bases each). CDR3 size: 15 residues. Germline CDR1 SQVTM, CDR2 ANQGSEA. V was shortened by 1 base and J by 0 bases, with 11 bases between the two germline ends.

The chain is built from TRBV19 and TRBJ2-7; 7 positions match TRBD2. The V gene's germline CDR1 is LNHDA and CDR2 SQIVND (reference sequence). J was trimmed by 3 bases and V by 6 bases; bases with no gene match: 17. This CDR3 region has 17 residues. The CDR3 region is CASSSLAMGTEYYEQYF. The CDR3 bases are TGTGCCAGTAGCTCACTAGCGATGGGGACTGAGTACTACGAGCAGTACTTC.

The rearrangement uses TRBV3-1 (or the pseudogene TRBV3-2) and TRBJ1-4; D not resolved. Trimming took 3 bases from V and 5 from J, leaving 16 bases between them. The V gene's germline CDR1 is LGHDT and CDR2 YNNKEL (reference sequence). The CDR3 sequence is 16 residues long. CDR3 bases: TGTGCCAGCAGCCAGAAGAGCGGAGGAGGGAATGAAAAACTGTTTTTT. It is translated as CASSQKSGGGNEKLFF.